A selection of T cell receptor beta chains follows, all from one sample in a study of blood T cells in healthy people across ages. MiXCR, applied by TCRdb to the 5' RACE reads, yields one record per CDR3 protein. The table records 850,000 to 950,000 distinct CDR3 sequences, 29% of them present only once. Source material: blood. These receptors were obtained from a woman older than 75 in good health. Both conserved end residues are part of each CDR3. D genes are given only for firm matches. The size of a clone is reported for some rows only, either as once, few or many, or as a class for expanded clones.

v_gene	abundance	d_gene	j_gene	CDR3nt	CDR3aa
TRBV10-1	few	TRBD1	TRBJ2-3	TGCGCCAGTGCCACCGGGACAGGGGAGGCAGATACGCAGTATTTT	CASATGTGEADTQYF
TRBV7-9	many	TRBD2	TRBJ2-1	TGTGCCACGAGAGGAGCGGGATCCTACAATGAGCAGTTCTTC	CATRGAGSYNEQFF
TRBV7-2	many	-	TRBJ2-7	TGTGCCAGCAGCTTAGTGGGGGCGCGTATTAACGAGCAGTACTTC	CASSLVGARINEQYF
TRBV25-1	-	-	TRBJ1-1	TGTGCTTCACGGGTCAGTGAAATTACTGAAGCTTTCTTT	CASRVSEITEAFF
TRBV28	-	-	TRBJ1-3	TGTGCCAGCAGTTTCGACGGGGGGGTTAAGGGAAACACCATATATTTT	CASSFDGGVKGNTIYF
TRBV18	once	-	TRBJ1-5	TGTGCCAGCTCCCTTGAAGTTAGCAATCAGCCCCAGCATTTT	CASSLEVSNQPQHF
TRBV7-9	many	-	TRBJ1-2	TGTGCCAGCATCATGGACAGCTTCTATGGCTACACCTTC	CASIMDSFYGYTF
TRBV7-2	once	-	TRBJ2-5	TGTGCCAGCAGCTTCAGTAGGAAAAGGGAGACCCAGTACTTC	CASSFSRKRETQYF
TRBV27	-	-	TRBJ1-6	TGTGCCAGCAGTTTGTTTGCCAGCTCCTATAATTCACCCCTCCACTTT	CASSLFASSYNSPLHF
TRBV18	many	-	TRBJ2-5	TGTGCCAGCTCACCACTTCAGCAAGAGACCCAGTACTTC	CASSPLQQETQYF
TRBV9	many	TRBD2	TRBJ2-3	TGTGCCAGCAGCGTAGGGGCTAGCGGGGGATACACAGATACGCAGTATTTT	CASSVGASGGYTDTQYF
TRBV27	many	TRBD1	TRBJ1-4	TGTGCCAGCAGGCCGAAACAGGGGAGGGGTGAAAAACTGTTTTTT	CASRPKQGRGEKLFF
TRBV7-8	many	-	TRBJ1-2	TGTGCCAGCAGCTCGGCACCGGGAGGGGGCTACACCTTC	CASSSAPGGGYTF
TRBV7-8	many	TRBD1	TRBJ1-5	TGTGCCAGCAGCTTAGACGGACAGGGACATCAGCCCCAGCATTTT	CASSLDGQGHQPQHF
TRBV5-1	many	-	TRBJ2-3	TGCGCCAGCAGCACCGGTGGGTTTGCAGATACGCAGTATTTT	CASSTGGFADTQYF
TRBV9	-	-	TRBJ1-1	TGTGCCGGCAGCGTAGAGGCCGACACTGAAGCTTTCTTT	CAGSVEADTEAFF
TRBV6-5	-	-	TRBJ1-1	TGTGCCAGCAGTTATACTCTCAGGGCAGGGGCTGAAGCTTTCTTT	CASSYTLRAGAEAFF
TRBV7-2	-	TRBD1	TRBJ2-7	TGTGCTAGCAGCTTAGGACAGGGGGCGCTTGACGAGCAGTACTTC	CASSLGQGALDEQYF
TRBV4-2	-	TRBD1	TRBJ2-5	TGTGCCAGCAGCCAACGACAGGGTGCACAAGAGACCCAGTACTTC	CASSQRQGAQETQYF
TRBV20-1	many	-	TRBJ1-5	TGCAGTGCTAGAGATGCGGGGAGCAATCAGCCCCAGCATTTT	CSARDAGSNQPQHF